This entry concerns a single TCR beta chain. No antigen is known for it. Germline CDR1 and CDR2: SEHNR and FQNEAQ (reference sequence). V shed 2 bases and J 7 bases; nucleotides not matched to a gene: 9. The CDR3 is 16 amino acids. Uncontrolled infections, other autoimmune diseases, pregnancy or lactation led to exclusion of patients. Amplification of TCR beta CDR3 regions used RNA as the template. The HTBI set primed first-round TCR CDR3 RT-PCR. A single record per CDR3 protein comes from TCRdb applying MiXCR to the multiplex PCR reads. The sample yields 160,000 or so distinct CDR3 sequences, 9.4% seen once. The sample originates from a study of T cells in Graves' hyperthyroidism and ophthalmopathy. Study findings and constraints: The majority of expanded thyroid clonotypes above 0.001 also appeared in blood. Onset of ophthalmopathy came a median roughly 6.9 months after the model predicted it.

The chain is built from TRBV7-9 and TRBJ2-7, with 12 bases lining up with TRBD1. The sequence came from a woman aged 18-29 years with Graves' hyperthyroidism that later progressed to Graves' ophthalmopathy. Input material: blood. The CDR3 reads CASSLTGTGGRDEQYF. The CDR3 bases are TGTGCCAGCAGCTTAACCGGGACAGGGGGCAGGGATGAGCAGTACTTC.